The rows below give T cell receptor beta chains drawn from one sample of a study of identical twins. TCRdb independently ran MiXCR on the 5' RACE reads; one entry per CDR3 protein. The sample records about 480,000 distinct CDR3 sequences, about 14% being singletons. These same data were also listed under a study on yellow fever vaccine responses in identical twins.

The sequencing sample was made of CD4+ T cells sorted from blood. Receptor source: a young woman in good health. Both conserved end residues are part of each CDR3. Fields, in order: V gene, clone size, D gene, J gene, CDR3 DNA, CDR3 protein. D genes are given only for firm matches. A row's size may be missing; if present it is once, few, many or a size class.

TRBV6-1,-,-,TRBJ2-3,TGTGCCAGCAGTGAAGAGTTGGGGCTGACAGATACGCAGTATTTT,CASSEELGLTDTQYF
TRBV3-1,-,TRBD2,TRBJ2-7,TGTGCCAGCAGCCCGGGACTAGCGGGGGGACGTCAGTACTTC,CASSPGLAGGRQYF
TRBV28,few,-,TRBJ1-5,TGTGCCAGCAGCCGAGACAGGCTCAATCAGCCCCAGCATTTT,CASSRDRLNQPQHF
TRBV7-8,few,-,TRBJ1-2,TGTGCCAGCAGCTTTGCACGCATCTATGGCTACACCTTC,CASSFARIYGYTF
TRBV27,few,TRBD1,TRBJ2-1,TGTGCCAGCAGTTTGCGCCCCGGGACAGGGGGCTTTGAGCAGTTCTTC,CASSLRPGTGGFEQFF
TRBV6-2/TRBV6-3,few,-,TRBJ2-3,TGTGCCAGCAGTTATCCGGACGTGGATACGCAGTATTTT,CASSYPDVDTQYF
TRBV6-6,-,TRBD1,TRBJ1-1,TGTGCCAGCAGTCAAACCCGGGACAGCGCGTCTTTCTTT,CASSQTRDSASFF
TRBV27,few,-,TRBJ1-2,TGTGCCAGCAGGGTAGGGGCTAACTATGGCTACACCTTC,CASRVGANYGYTF
TRBV7-2,-,TRBD2,TRBJ2-5,TGTGCCAGCAGCTCCGGGACTAGGGGAGAGACCCAGTACTTC,CASSSGTRGETQYF
TRBV3-1,-,-,TRBJ2-1,TGTGCCAGCAGCCCCAAGAGCATTGAGCAGTTCTTC,CASSPKSIEQFF
TRBV4-3,-,-,TRBJ2-7,TGCGCCAGCAGCCAAGTGATCGGGTTTGAGCAGTACTTC,CASSQVIGFEQYF
TRBV5-6,-,-,TRBJ2-3,TGTGCCAGCAGCTTGTTACGGGAAGGGAGCGATACGCAGTATTTT,CASSLLREGSDTQYF
TRBV5-1,-,TRBD1,TRBJ2-3,TGCGCCAGCAGCGGACAGGCCCCTAGCACAGATACGCAGTATTTT,CASSGQAPSTDTQYF
TRBV10-3,few,-,TRBJ1-1,TGTGCCATCAGTGACAACACTGAAGCTTTCTTT,CAISDNTEAFF
TRBV28,few,-,TRBJ1-4,TGTGCCAGCAGTTTAGTGGGGGCGCGACATGAAAAACTGTTTTTT,CASSLVGARHEKLFF
TRBV5-1,many,TRBD1,TRBJ2-7,TGCGCCAGCAGCCCCGGGACAGTCGGCTACGAGCAGTACTTC,CASSPGTVGYEQYF
TRBV2,few,-,TRBJ1-1,TGTGCCAGCAGTGAATATCAGGGGTGGGCTTTCTTT,CASSEYQGWAFF
TRBV20-1,-,-,TRBJ2-1,TGCAGTGCTAGAGAGGCCTCCCCCTACAATGAGCAGTTCTTC,CSAREASPYNEQFF
TRBV2,few,-,TRBJ2-7,TGTGCCAGCAGTGATCAGGGGGGCCACTACGAGCAGTACTTC,CASSDQGGHYEQYF
TRBV11-2,-,-,TRBJ2-5,TGTGCCAGCAGCTTACGGTCTGGGGCCGCGGACCCAACCCAAGAGACCCAGTACTTC,CASSLRSGAADPTQETQYF
TRBV20-1,-,TRBD2,TRBJ2-5,TGCAGTGCAAGACTAGCGGGGTCCGGGGAGACCCAGTACTTC,CSARLAGSGETQYF
TRBV7-8,-,TRBD1,TRBJ2-7,TGTGCCAGCAGCTTAGGCAGCCCCGGACAGGGGGCTTGGCAGTACTTC,CASSLGSPGQGAWQYF
TRBV3-1,-,TRBD1,TRBJ2-7,TGTGCCACCTGCCAAGGTTACAGGGGTAGCTACGAGCAGTACTTC,CATCQGYRGSYEQYF
TRBV5-6,-,-,TRBJ2-7,TGTGCCAGCAGCCCGGATGGCAGACTGAGGAACGAGCAGTACTTC,CASSPDGRLRNEQYF
TRBV12-3/TRBV12-4,-,-,TRBJ2-1,TGTGCCAGCAGCCGGAACCAGGGTACTGAGCAGTTCTTC,CASSRNQGTEQFF
TRBV20-1,few,-,TRBJ1-5,TGCAGTGCCTCGGGGGGGGTGGCCGATCAGCCCCAGCATTTT,CSASGGVADQPQHF
TRBV3-1,-,TRBD1,TRBJ2-6,TGTGCCAGCAGCCAAGGGACAGGGGTGGCTGGGGCCAACGTCCTGACTTTC,CASSQGTGVAGANVLTF
TRBV4-2,-,TRBD2,TRBJ2-2,TGTGCCAGCAGCCCAGGACTAGCGGGGGACAACACCGGGGAGCTGTTTTTT,CASSPGLAGDNTGELFF
TRBV20-1,many,TRBD2,TRBJ2-1,TGCAGTGCTAGAGACTTTAGCGGGAGGGGCTCCTACAATGAGCAGTTCTTC,CSARDFSGRGSYNEQFF
TRBV6-1,-,-,TRBJ2-7,TGTGCCAGCACCAAACGGGGGACAGATAGCTACGAGCAGTACTTC,CASTKRGTDSYEQYF
TRBV7-8,few,-,TRBJ2-3,TGTGCCAGCAGCTCCCAAGCCACAGATACGCAGTATTTT,CASSSQATDTQYF
TRBV11-2,few,-,TRBJ2-1,TGTGCCAGCAGCACCCGGACGGGGAATGAGCAGTTCTTC,CASSTRTGNEQFF
TRBV4-2,many,-,TRBJ2-7,TGTGCCAGCAGCCAAGATCTCCAGGGTACCTACGAGCAGTACTTC,CASSQDLQGTYEQYF
TRBV18,-,TRBD1,TRBJ1-5,TGTGCCAGCTCGCCAAATAGAATAGGACAGGGCGAGAATCAGCCCCAGCATTTT,CASSPNRIGQGENQPQHF
TRBV7-2,-,TRBD2,TRBJ2-7,TGTGCCAGCACTCTGGGACTAGCGCCCTACGAGCAGTACTTC,CASTLGLAPYEQYF
TRBV18,-,-,TRBJ2-1,TGTGCCAGCTCACCAGTGGCCGTTAGTTCCCTCTTTACAAATGAGCAGTTCTTC,CASSPVAVSSLFTNEQFF
TRBV3-1,-,-,TRBJ2-7,TGTGCCAGCAGCCAATCGGGCAGCGAGCAGTACTTC,CASSQSGSEQYF
TRBV5-6,few,-,TRBJ2-6,TGTGCCAGCAGCACAGAGGCTGGGGCCAACGTCCTGACTTTC,CASSTEAGANVLTF
TRBV6-2/TRBV6-3,-,TRBD2,TRBJ2-2,TGTGCCAGCAGGAGTTGGACTAGCGGGACCAGAGCCGGGGAGCTGTTTTTT,CASRSWTSGTRAGELFF
TRBV20-1,few,-,TRBJ1-2,TGCAGTGACGCGGAAGGCTACACCTTC,CSDAEGYTF
TRBV12-3/TRBV12-4,few,-,TRBJ1-6,TGTGCCAGCAGTTTAGGGGGAAACTATAATTCACCCCTCCACTTT,CASSLGGNYNSPLHF
TRBV20-1,few,TRBD2,TRBJ2-5,TGCAGTGCTAAACTAGCGGGCAGAGGGGAGACCCAGTACTTC,CSAKLAGRGETQYF
TRBV6-6,-,TRBD1,TRBJ1-2,TGTGCCAGCACCGGGACAGGAGCCCATGGCTACACCTTC,CASTGTGAHGYTF
TRBV12-3/TRBV12-4,-,-,TRBJ2-1,TGTGCCAGCCGGGCGACACGTTCCTACAATGAGCAGTTCTTC,CASRATRSYNEQFF
TRBV4-2,many,-,TRBJ2-7,TGTGCCAGCAGCCAGGTTGGGGGGTTGGGCCTCTACGAGCAGTACTTC,CASSQVGGLGLYEQYF
TRBV5-1,few,TRBD2,TRBJ2-7,TGCGCCAGCAGGACTAGCTCCTTCGTCGAGCAGTACTTC,CASRTSSFVEQYF
TRBV7-2,many,-,TRBJ2-1,TGTGCCAGCAGCTTATTCAATGCTGGGCACAATGAGCAGTTCTTC,CASSLFNAGHNEQFF
TRBV11-2,-,TRBD2,TRBJ2-5,TGTGCCAGCAGCTTAGGAGAGAGCGGGAGAAAGGAGACCCAGTACTTC,CASSLGESGRKETQYF
TRBV20-1,few,-,TRBJ1-2,TGCAGTGCCACGGACGATCCTAACTATGGCTACACCTTC,CSATDDPNYGYTF
TRBV2,-,-,TRBJ2-2,TGTGCCAGCAGCCCCCAATGGGCAGTAGACACCGGGGAGCTGTTTTTT,CASSPQWAVDTGELFF
TRBV11-3,-,-,TRBJ2-4,TGTGCCAGCAGCTTAGGAGCGATAAGCAGGTTCGGAGGGAGAAACATTCAGTACTTC,CASSLGAISRFGGRNIQYF
TRBV7-7,few,TRBD1,TRBJ2-5,TGTGCTAGCAGCCAGCGACAGGGGGACCAAGAGACCCAGTACTTC,CASSQRQGDQETQYF
TRBV12-3/TRBV12-4,few,TRBD2,TRBJ2-2,TGTGCCAGCAGTAACCTAGCGGGAGTTTCCACCGGGGAGCTGTTTTTT,CASSNLAGVSTGELFF
TRBV20-1,-,-,TRBJ2-2,TGCAGTGCTAGAGCTGCCGGAAACACCGGGGAGCTGTTTTTT,CSARAAGNTGELFF
TRBV28,many,TRBD2,TRBJ2-2,TGTGCCAGCAGTCCCCGGGGGGGCGTCACCGGGGAGCTGTTTTTT,CASSPRGGVTGELFF
TRBV7-9,few,TRBD1,TRBJ2-6,TGTGCCAGTAGGGACAGGAAGCATTCTGGGGCCAACGTCCTGACTTTC,CASRDRKHSGANVLTF
TRBV4-1,few,-,TRBJ2-1,TGCGCCAGCAGCCAAGACCTTGGGGGAATAGCACGCGGGCAGTTCTTC,CASSQDLGGIARGQFF
TRBV11-2,-,-,TRBJ2-2,TGTGCCAGCAGCTTTGAACCAACTGGCACCGGGGAGCTGTTTTTT,CASSFEPTGTGELFF
TRBV20-1,-,-,TRBJ2-3,TGCAGTGCTAAGGGGACTTTCACAGATACGCAGTATTTT,CSAKGTFTDTQYF
TRBV5-1,few,-,TRBJ2-1,TGCGCCAGCAGCCCATATACTAGGGGGGTATTCGATGAGCAGTTCTTC,CASSPYTRGVFDEQFF